The present T cell receptor (beta chain) was sequenced within a study of shared clonotypes between healthy human individuals. Clones were sequenced by immunoSEQ multiplex PCR, and TCRdb holds only the in-frame ones, with some missing. The data show more than 1.2 million clones, around 98.5% seen once. The CDR3 extends over 15 amino acids. Germline CDR1 and CDR2: MNHEY and SVGAGI. Trimming took 5 bases from V and 0 from J, leaving 11 bases between them. Among the donors, all were Caucasian adults who lived in Nashville, Tennessee. The sample consisted of naive CD4+ T cells sorted from blood. Specified subset: CD45RA+ positively selected. The clonotype originates from a man aged 30-40 years in good health. This chain uses TRBV6-5 with TRBJ1-5; possible D gene TRBD1, 5 bases. This chain's CDR3 is CASSVDRNSNQPQHF. CDR3 DNA sequence: TGTGCCAGCAGTGTCGACAGAAATAGCAATCAGCCCCAGCATTTT.